This TCR beta chain originates from a study of Ad26.COV2.S vaccination and SARS-CoV-2 variants. About the study: The trial was COV1001 and the donor's arm was Ad26.COV2.S. Dosing was one shot or two shots 56 days apart. Notes on the study in general: Total T cell responses may have been underestimated by the TCR breadth and depth analyses.

The treatment here: over 15 received Ad26.COV2.S at low or high dose, single or two shots; 5 received placebo; per-sample allocation not given. On day 63 after the first injection, vaccine and placebo recipients gave samples. Assay: immunoSEQ multiplex PCR; the TCRdb copy retains only in-frame clones and omits some. The sample consists of over 450,000 clones, 80% to 90% of them appearing once. Regarding this clone: The target antigen is unknown.

This CDR3 contains 16 residues. V shed 6 bases and J shed 0 bases, with 15 bases lying between them. Germline V gene data show CDR1 as MDHEN and CDR2 as SYDVKM. Material: peripheral blood, obtained in a trial of Ad26.COV2.S vaccine versus placebo. The sequence was collected from a person between 18 and 65 years old who received the Ad26.COV2.S COVID-19 vaccine or a placebo. This chain uses TRBV28 with TRBJ1-3; no firm D call. CDR3 sequence: CASRTHGLNSGNTIYF. The CDR3 DNA reads as TGTGCCAGCAGGACCCACGGGTTGAACTCTGGAAACACCATATATTTT.